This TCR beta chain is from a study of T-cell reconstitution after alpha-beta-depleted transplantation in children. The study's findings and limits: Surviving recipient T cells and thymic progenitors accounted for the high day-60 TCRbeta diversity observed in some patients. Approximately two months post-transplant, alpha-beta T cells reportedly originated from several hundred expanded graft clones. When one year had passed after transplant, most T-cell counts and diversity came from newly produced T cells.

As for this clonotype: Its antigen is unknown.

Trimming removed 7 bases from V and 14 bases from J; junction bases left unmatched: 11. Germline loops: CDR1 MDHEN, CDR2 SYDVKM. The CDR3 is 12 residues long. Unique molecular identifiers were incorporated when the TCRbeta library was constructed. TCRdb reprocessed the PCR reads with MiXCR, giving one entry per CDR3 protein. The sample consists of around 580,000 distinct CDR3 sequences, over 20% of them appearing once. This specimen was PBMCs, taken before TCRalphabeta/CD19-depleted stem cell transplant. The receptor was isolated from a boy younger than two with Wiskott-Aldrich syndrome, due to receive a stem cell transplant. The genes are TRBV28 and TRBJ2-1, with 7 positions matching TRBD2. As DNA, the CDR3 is TGTGCCAGCAAGGGAAGCGGGATGATTAAGTTCTTC. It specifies CASKGSGMIKFF.